This T cell receptor beta chain comes out of a study of blood T cell repertoires in COVID-19. The ends lost 3 bases at V and 7 bases at J; junction bases unmatched: 6. The CDR3 is 13 residues long. CDR1 is MNHEY and CDR2 is SVGEGT in the germline V gene. Measured with immunoSEQ multiplex PCR; TCRdb has only the in-frame clones, and not every one. The repertoire holds 55,000 to 80,000 clones, with around four fifths as singletons. This clonotype was sampled from a man aged 45-60 years with active COVID-19. This chain uses TRBV6-2 or TRBV6-3 with TRBJ2-7, with 7 bases identical to TRBD2. Sequencing was done on a sample of peripheral blood. The CDR3 DNA follows: TGTGCCAGCAGTTATGCGGGAGTTGAAGAGCAGTACTTC. It codes for CASSYAGVEEQYF.